The 25 T cell receptor beta chains reported below all come from one sample, sequenced in a study of neurological immune-mediated disorders. TCRdb passed the 5' RACE reads through MiXCR, listing each CDR3 protein once. The data contain about 38,000 distinct CDR3 sequences, about 4.8% of them singletons. The specimen sequenced was CD4+ T cells from blood. These receptor sequences come from a young man in good health.

At least ten counts were recorded for this clonotype. J is TRBJ2-7 and V is TRBV28; D is possibly TRBD1 or TRBD2 (6 bases each). Trimming shortened V by 4 bases and J by 1 base, and 11 bases separated the two germline ends. The CDR3 sequence is 14 residues long. CDR1 is MDHEN and CDR2 is SYDVKM in the germline V gene. Written as DNA, the CDR3 is TGTGCCAGCAGTTGGGGGGCGGGGTCCTACGAGCAGTACTTC. Amino acids: CASSWGAGSYEQYF.

This clonotype was counted ten times or more. The rearrangement uses TRBV27 and TRBJ1-2, with a weak D call TRBD1 (5 bases). V was pared by 6 bases and J by 4 bases, with 24 bases between. CDR1 and CDR2 (germline): MNHEY, SMNVEV (reference sequence). This CDR3 has 17 residues. The CDR3 reads CASSTSPTAGGVYGYTF. CDR3 in DNA: TGTGCCAGCAGCACCAGCCCGACGGCCGGGGGGGTCTATGGCTACACCTTC.

This clonotype was counted many times. The rearrangement uses TRBV28 and TRBJ1-2; 9 bases are shared with TRBD1. The junction had 8 bases not matched to a gene; V was cut back by 5 bases and J by 10 bases. The germline V gene encodes CDR1 MDHEN and CDR2 SYDVKM. The CDR3 loop spans 13 amino acids. Written as DNA, the CDR3 is TGTGCCAGCAGTCCCGCGTACAGGGGGCTCTACACCTTC. Translating it yields CASSPAYRGLYTF.

This clonotype was recorded at least ten times. V usage is TRBV7-2 and J usage is TRBJ2-7, with 9 bases identical to TRBD1. Germline assignment: CDR1 SGHTA and CDR2 FQGNSA. V shed 8 bases, J shed 3 bases, and the junction held 8 bases outside the gene matches. This CDR3 has 14 amino acids. The CDR3 here is CASQPGQGLYEQYF. CDR3 nucleotides: TGTGCCAGCCAACCGGGACAGGGTCTCTACGAGCAGTACTTC.

This clonotype was picked up many times. The chain carries TRBV7-2 and TRBJ1-6, with a possible D match to TRBD1 (5 bases). The ends were cut back, 8 bases at V and 15 bases at J, with 17 bases in the middle. Looked up from germline, CDR1 is SGHTA and CDR2 is FQGNSA. This CDR3 has 12 residues. CDR3 bases: TGTGCCAGCTCCCGCCGTCGGGGGATCCTCCACTTT. It translates to CASSRRRGILHF.

This clonotype was seen repeatedly, ten times or more. The chain is built from TRBV20-1 and TRBJ2-3; D unclear. Trimming pared 1 base from V and 2 bases from J, leaving 4 bases between. Germline V CDR1 and CDR2: DFQATT, SNEGSKA (reference sequence). CDR3 length: 12 residues. The CDR3 spells CSARGFTDTQYF. The DNA of the CDR3 is TGCAGTGCTAGAGGATTCACAGATACGCAGTATTTT.

This clonotype came up many times. The chain couples TRBV20-1 to TRBJ1-1; D unresolved. CDR1 DFQATT and CDR2 SNEGSKA come from the germline V gene (reference sequence). V was shortened by 4 bases and J by 3 bases, with 9 bases between the two germline ends. The CDR3 length is 12 residues. As DNA, the CDR3 is TGCAGTGCTAAGGGCACCCACACTGAAGCTTTCTTT. Protein sequence: CSAKGTHTEAFF.

This clonotype appeared many times. This chain connects TRBV4-3 to TRBJ2-4, with D possibly TRBD2 on 5 matching bases. V lost 1 base and J lost 5, with 9 bases in between. This CDR3 contains 14 residues. Germline V lookup: CDR1 LGHNA, CDR2 YSLEER. Here the CDR3 reads CASSQVYGENIQYF. The DNA of the CDR3 is TGCGCCAGCAGCCAAGTATACGGGGAAAACATTCAGTACTTC.

In this sample, this clonotype turned up many times. The chain is built from TRBV5-1 and TRBJ1-2; D call uncertain. The V and J ends lost 1 base and 0 bases respectively, with 7 bases between them. This CDR3 contains 14 residues. Germline CDR1 reads SGHRS; CDR2 reads YFSETQ. CDR3 bases: TGCGCCAGCAGCTTGTCGGCAGCTAACTATGGCTACACCTTC. It yields the protein CASSLSAANYGYTF.

In this sample, this clonotype turned up many times. The chain combines TRBV20-1 with TRBJ2-6; possibly TRBD2 for D (6 bases). CDR1 is DFQATT and CDR2 is SNEGSKA in the germline V gene (reference sequence). V was shortened by 4 bases and J by 2 bases, with 9 bases between the two germline ends. The CDR3 sequence is 14 residues long. CDR3 in DNA: TGCAGTGCTAACGGGGGTGCTGGGGCCAACGTCCTGACTTTC. It yields the protein CSANGGAGANVLTF.

This clonotype was found many times. The DNA of the CDR3 is TGCGCCAGCGGGAGGACAGGATCCACTGAAGCTTTCTTT. Protein product: CASGRTGSTEAFF. V usage is TRBV5-1 and J usage is TRBJ1-1; 7 bases fit TRBD1. V lost 7 bases, J lost 4 bases, and 7 bases stayed unmatched. This CDR3 comprises 13 residues. Germline loops: CDR1 SGHRS, CDR2 YFSETQ.

This clonotype was recorded many times. This chain uses TRBV9 with TRBJ2-2; 12 positions match TRBD2. In germline, CDR1 is SGDLS, CDR2 YYNGEE. V was clipped by 3 bases and J by 5 bases; unmatched bases: 11. The CDR3 runs 18 residues. CDR3 loop: CASSARATSGGITGELFF. The DNA of the CDR3 is TGTGCCAGCAGCGCAAGAGCGACTAGCGGGGGAATTACCGGGGAGCTGTTTTTT.

At least ten counts were recorded for this clonotype. This rearrangement joins TRBV20-1 to TRBJ1-1, with D maybe TRBD1 (5 bases). The CDR3 runs 12 residues. The V end was cut by 6 bases, the J end by 4 bases, with 12 bases between. Germline CDR1 reads DFQATT; CDR2 reads SNEGSKA (reference sequence). CDR3 loop: CSAGRGGTEAFF. CDR3 DNA sequence: TGCAGTGCCGGGAGGGGAGGCACTGAAGCTTTCTTT.

There are many counts of this clonotype. The rearrangement joins TRBV20-1 to TRBJ2-3, with 7 positions matching TRBD1. Germline values: CDR1 DFQATT, CDR2 SNEGSKA (reference sequence). The CDR3 has 16 residues. The V and J ends lost 1 base and 1 base, in that order; junction bases with no gene match: 8. This CDR3 reads CSARARGGFRTDTQYF. As DNA, the CDR3 is TGCAGTGCTAGAGCGAGAGGGGGCTTTCGCACAGATACGCAGTATTTT.

In this sample, this clonotype turned up many times. This rearrangement joins TRBV2 to TRBJ2-2; 8 bases match TRBD1. Germline loops: CDR1 SNHLY, CDR2 FYNNEI. J was trimmed by 2 bases and V by 6 bases; bases with no gene match: 5. This CDR3 has 15 residues. CDR3 in amino acids: CASRPGQGNTGELFF. DNA of the CDR3: TGTGCCAGCAGACCCGGACAGGGAAACACCGGGGAGCTGTTTTTT. Using reference TRBV2 and TRBJ2-2 for the parts outside the CDR3, the full variable domain is EPEVTQTPSHQVTQMGQEVILRCVPISNHLYFYWYRQILGQKVEFLVSFYNNEISEKSEIFDDQFSVERPDGSNFTLKIRSTKLEDSAMYFCASRPGQGNTGELFFGEGSRLTVL.

This clonotype was found many times. The V gene is TRBV5-5, the J gene TRBJ2-7; D might be TRBD2 (6 bases). Per the germline V gene, CDR1 is SGHKS and CDR2 is YYEKEE (reference sequence). There are 15 residues in the CDR3. Deletions cut 4 bases from V and 2 bases from J, with 16 bases between. CDR3 nucleotides: TGTGCCAGCAGCCTTGGAGGGATAAATCCCTACGAGCAGTACTTC. The encoded protein is CASSLGGINPYEQYF.

This clonotype came up many times. CDR3 sequence (DNA): TGTGCCAGCAGCCTGCGAGGACAGGGTGGCGCTGAAGCTTTCTTT. Its protein is CASSLRGQGGAEAFF. The chain recombines TRBV5-6 with TRBJ1-1, with 8 bases that match TRBD1. J gave up 6 bases and V 4 bases, and 11 bases lay outside the gene matches. The CDR3 is 15 residues long. The V gene's germline CDR1 is SGHDT and CDR2 YYEEEE.

This clonotype was picked up a small number of times. The chain links TRBV7-2 to TRBJ2-3; 9 bases map to TRBD1. There are 15 residues in the CDR3. V dropped 5 bases and J dropped 6; count of bases not matched to a gene: 9. CDR1 and CDR2 from the germline V gene are SGHTA and FQGNSA. This chain's CDR3 is CASSQQGARGDTQYF. The CDR3 nucleotides read TGTGCCAGCAGCCAACAGGGGGCTCGGGGGGATACGCAGTATTTT.

This clonotype was seen at least ten times. The chain uses TRBV5-6 and TRBJ2-2, with a tentative D call TRBD1 (5 bases). CDR1 SGHDT and CDR2 YYEEEE come from the germline V gene. The CDR3 has 17 amino acids. V shed 0 bases and J shed 6 bases, with 18 bases lying between them. The CDR3 spells CASSLDLTGTFAGELFF. The CDR3 nucleotides are TGTGCCAGCAGCTTGGATCTCACAGGCACCTTCGCCGGGGAGCTGTTTTTT.

This clonotype was seen at least ten times. V and J are TRBV10-3 and TRBJ2-3; D gene unclear. Germline assignment: CDR1 ENHRY and CDR2 SYGVKD. V was pared by 4 bases and J by 7 bases, with 18 bases between. The CDR3 is made up of 15 amino acids. For the CDR3, the DNA is TGTGCCATCAGTGCCCTGAATACCGGGCCAAATACGCAGTATTTT. Amino acid sequence: CAISALNTGPNTQYF.

In its sample, this clonotype was seen many times. The J gene is TRBJ2-7, the V gene TRBV7-2; D unresolved. CDR3 size: 13 residues. With 6 bases removed from V and 6 bases from J, the gap between germline ends came to 15 bases. The germline V gene encodes CDR1 SGHTA and CDR2 FQGNSA. The CDR3 bases are TGTGCCAGCAGTTTCTCACCCCCGGGCGAGCAGTACTTC. Protein sequence: CASSFSPPGEQYF.

This clonotype appeared many times. The rearrangement uses TRBV5-1 and TRBJ2-5; perhaps TRBD1 as D (5 bases). From germline, CDR1 is SGHRS and CDR2 YFSETQ. The CDR3 length is 12 residues. Trimming cost V 6 bases and J 1 base, with 7 bases left between them. CDR3 nucleotide sequence: TGCGCCAGCACAGGGTTCCAAGAGACCCAGTACTTC. Its protein is CASTGFQETQYF.

Comment on this clonotype: Its ends do not fully match the called genes, so a read error is possible. This chain links TRBV7-2 with TRBJ1-2; D is possibly TRBD1 (5 bases). This CDR3 is 17 amino acids long. Germline V gene data show CDR1 as SGHTA and CDR2 as FQGNSA. This CDR3 reads CTISFGRGRGPFYGYTF. CDR3 nucleotides: TGTACCATCAGCTTCGGGAGGGGACGGGGTCCCTTCTATGGCTACACCTTC.

This clonotype was recorded many times. The rearrangement uses TRBV2 and TRBJ1-5, with 9 bases fitting TRBD1. CDR1 is SNHLY and CDR2 is FYNNEI in the germline V gene. With V trimmed by 5 bases and J by 7 bases, 6 bases remained unmatched. This CDR3 comprises 14 residues. CDR3: CASSQGQGGQPQHF. In DNA form, the CDR3 reads TGTGCCAGCAGTCAGGGACAGGGTGGACAGCCCCAGCATTTT.

This clonotype has at least ten counts. This chain links TRBV6-5 with TRBJ1-1, with 8 bases identical to TRBD1. The germline CDR1 and CDR2 sequences are MNHEY and SVGAGI. The CDR3 runs 14 residues. The trim removed 5 bases at V and 4 bases at J, leaving 6 bases unmatched. The DNA of the CDR3 is TGTGCCAGCAGTATGACAGGGGCTGGCACTGAAGCTTTCTTT. It encodes CASSMTGAGTEAFF.